This passage covers 29 T cell receptor beta chains from one sample sequenced in a study of T cell repertoires in cytomegalovirus infection. TCRdb itself ran the reads through MiXCR, one entry per CDR3 protein. Seen here are some 300,000 distinct CDR3 sequences, roughly a tenth observed once, and the top ten hold around 2.6%. The sample consisted of PBMCs. The receptors originated from a human donor in good health (CMV status not recorded). Some clones in this sample may be carry-over from other donors' samples.

This clonotype came up many times. The genes are TRBV7-2 and TRBJ2-5, with D perhaps TRBD1 or TRBD2 (5 bases each). Trimming removed 4 bases at V and 10 bases at J, with 13 bases between. The CDR3 has 12 amino acids. Germline V gives CDR1 SGHTA, CDR2 FQGNSA. The CDR3: CASSSWGTGQYF. The CDR3 bases are TGTGCCAGCAGCTCCTGGGGGACGGGCCAGTACTTC.

In its sample, this clonotype was seen many times. The chain employs TRBV28 and TRBJ1-3; tentative D call: TRBD1 (5 bases). Trimming removed 5 bases at V and 5 bases at J, with 16 bases between. From germline, CDR1 is MDHEN and CDR2 SYDVKM. This CDR3 is built from 15 residues. The CDR3, as DNA: TGTGCCAGCAGTCCGGGGACCGTTCAAAGAAACACCATATATTTT. This sequence encodes CASSPGTVQRNTIYF.

This clonotype came up many times. V usage is TRBV5-4 and J usage is TRBJ2-7, with 10 bases identical to TRBD2. Looked up from germline, CDR1 is SGHNT and CDR2 is YYREEE (reference sequence). This CDR3 is built from 14 residues. Unmatched junction bases numbered 2, after V lost 5 bases and J lost 0 bases. The CDR3 bases are TGTGCCAGCAGGCCTAGCGGGGGCTCCTACGAGCAGTACTTC. This encodes CASRPSGGSYEQYF.

This clonotype was counted at least ten times. The rearrangement uses TRBV5-6 and TRBJ2-5, with 9 bases aligning to TRBD1. The CDR3 runs 16 residues. V was pared by 4 bases and J by 1 base, with 8 bases of the junction left unmatched. The V gene's germline CDR1 is SGHDT and CDR2 YYEEEE. The CDR3 loop is CASSLPSDRGQETQYF. The CDR3 nucleotides read TGTGCCAGCAGCCTCCCGTCGGACAGGGGCCAAGAGACCCAGTACTTC.

This sequence joins TRBV19 and TRBJ1-1; no clear D gene. The germline gives CDR1 LNHDA, CDR2 SQIVND (reference sequence). With 7 bases removed from V and 7 bases from J, the gap between germline ends came to 22 bases. The CDR3 has 15 residues. The CDR3 bases are TGTGCCAGTAAGGCCCGAGCAATGATTAAAGGTGAAGCTTTCTTT. This encodes CASKARAMIKGEAFF.

This clonotype was recorded at least ten times. The CDR3 DNA is TGTGCCAGCAGCTCACCCCTGATCAGCTCCTATAATTCACCCCTCCACTTT. This sequence encodes CASSSPLISSYNSPLHF. The chain carries TRBV7-2 and TRBJ1-6; no definite D call. V was clipped by 4 bases and J by 0 bases, with 13 bases between them. This CDR3 comprises 17 residues. Looked up from germline, CDR1 is SGHTA and CDR2 is FQGNSA.

At least ten counts were recorded for this clonotype. The chain links TRBV7-2 to TRBJ2-1; D might be TRBD1 (5 bases). The ends were cut back, 1 base at V and 5 bases at J, with 12 bases in the middle. Germline V gene sequence: CDR1 SGHTA, CDR2 FQGNSA. The CDR3 sequence is 15 residues long. This chain's CDR3 is CASSLVAPGHNEQFF. The CDR3 DNA sequence: TGTGCCAGCAGCTTAGTGGCTCCAGGGCACAATGAGCAGTTCTTC.

This clonotype showed up many times. The rearrangement joins TRBV7-9 to TRBJ2-7, with D perhaps matching TRBD1 or TRBD2 (5 bases each). This CDR3 has 16 residues. Germline CDR1 SEHNR, CDR2 FQNEAQ (reference sequence). The ends were cut back, 4 bases at V and 2 bases at J, with 18 bases in the middle. This chain's CDR3 is CASSSILRDGAYEQYF. CDR3 nucleotide sequence: TGTGCCAGCAGCTCCATACTCCGGGACGGCGCCTACGAGCAGTACTTC.

Many counts were recorded for this clonotype. This sequence joins TRBV7-8 and TRBJ2-1, with TRBD2 as a possible D gene (5 bases). Germline V gene sequence: CDR1 SGHVS, CDR2 FQNEAQ. The CDR3 has 15 residues. V was clipped by 4 bases and J by 4 bases, with 14 bases between them. CDR3 sequence (DNA): TGTGCCAGCAGCTCCAGAACTAGTGCATACAATGAGCAGTTCTTC. Protein product: CASSSRTSAYNEQFF.

This clonotype showed up many times. The chain links TRBV5-4 to TRBJ1-1; 7 nucleotides match TRBD1. V was clipped by 1 base and J by 6 bases; unmatched bases: 6. Germline V gene lookup returns CDR1 SGHNT and CDR2 YYREEE (reference sequence). The length of the CDR3 is 14 residues. CDR3 sequence: CASSLTGTVSEAFF. CDR3 nucleotide sequence: TGTGCCAGCAGCTTGACCGGGACAGTATCTGAAGCTTTCTTT.

This clonotype came up many times. The chain links TRBV29-1 to TRBJ2-2; TRBD1 matches 7 bases. The germline gives CDR1 SQVTM, CDR2 ANQGSEA. The trim removed 5 bases at V and 0 bases at J, leaving 3 bases unmatched. The CDR3 sequence is 14 residues long. The CDR3 region is CSVYRGSNTGELFF. Here the CDR3 DNA reads TGCAGCGTTTACAGGGGATCGAACACCGGGGAGCTGTTTTTT.

This clonotype was observed many times. The rearrangement links TRBV7-2 to TRBJ1-1; maybe TRBD1 (5 bases). Trimming removed 2 bases at V and 4 bases at J, with 17 bases between. Germline CDR1 and CDR2: SGHTA and FQGNSA. This CDR3 has 16 amino acids. Here the CDR3 DNA reads TGTGCCAGCAGCTTAATAGGTGGGGGTAAGGGCACTGAAGCTTTCTTT. Translation gives CASSLIGGGKGTEAFF.

This clonotype was counted many times. The chain recombines TRBV2 with TRBJ2-7, with a tentative D call TRBD2 (5 bases). V was shortened by 6 bases and J by 7 bases, with 16 bases between the two germline ends. Germline V gene sequence: CDR1 SNHLY, CDR2 FYNNEI. The CDR3 consists of 13 residues. The CDR3 loop is CASSVGSPGEQYF. The CDR3 nucleotides are TGTGCCAGCAGCGTTGGGTCTCCGGGGGAGCAGTACTTC.

This clonotype was counted at least ten times. The chain recombines TRBV14 with TRBJ1-3, with 9 bases aligning to TRBD1. The CDR3 spans 13 residues. V dropped 4 bases and J dropped 13; count of bases not matched to a gene: 8. Germline CDR1 and CDR2: SGHDN and FVKESK. In nucleotides, the CDR3 is TGTGCCAGCAGCCTGGGACAGGGAAGTAGAATATATTTT. Protein sequence: CASSLGQGSRIYF. Full variable domain (rest looked up from reference TRBV14 and TRBJ1-3): EAGVTQFPSHSVIEKGQTVTLRCDPISGHDNLYWYRRVMGKEIKFLLHFVKESKQDESGMPNNRFLAERTGGTYSTLKVQPAELEDSGVYFCASSLGQGSRIYFGEGSWLTVV.

Concerning this clonotype itself: One base away lies a much larger clone, so this may be a sequencing read error. The rearrangement uses TRBV28 and TRBJ2-6; perhaps TRBD1 as D (6 bases). From germline, CDR1 is MDHEN and CDR2 SYDVKM. There are 18 residues in the CDR3. The CDR3 region has the DNA TGTGCCAGTTGGGATTCAGGGACAATGCTCTCTGGGGCCAGCGTCCTGACTTTC. This translates into CASWDSGTMLSGASVLTF. The complete variable domain, with remaining parts taken from reference TRBV28 and TRBJ2-6, reads DVKVTQSSRYLVKRTGEKVFLECVQDMDHENMFWYRQDPGLGLRLIYFSYDVKMKEKGDIPEGYSVSREKKERFSLILESASTNQTSMYLCASWDSGTMLSGASVLTFGAGSRLTVL.

This clonotype was observed many times. V gene TRBV28 combines with J gene TRBJ1-2, with TRBD1 as a possible D gene (5 bases). The V gene's germline CDR1 is MDHEN and CDR2 SYDVKM. There are 11 residues in the CDR3. V lost 10 bases and J 12 bases, leaving 18 bases between the germline ends. The CDR3 region has the DNA TGTGCCACGGGGCTAGGGAGGAAAAACACCTTC. Translated: CATGLGRKNTF.

In this sample, this clonotype turned up many times. This CDR3 reads CASSPGDRVNGYTF. CDR3 DNA: TGTGCCAGCAGCCCGGGGGACAGGGTTAACGGCTACACCTTC. V usage is TRBV5-5 and J usage is TRBJ1-2; 9 positions match TRBD1. After removal of 4 bases from V and 8 bases from J, the junction contained 9 bases not matched to a gene. Germline V CDR1 and CDR2: SGHKS, YYEKEE (reference sequence). The CDR3 sequence is 14 residues long.

In its sample, this clonotype was seen many times. V and J are TRBV7-9 and TRBJ1-2, with D tentatively TRBD1 (5 bases). The V end was cut by 1 base, the J end by 4 bases, with 13 bases between. CDR3 size: 15 residues. Germline V gives CDR1 SEHNR, CDR2 FQNEAQ (reference sequence). The CDR3 here is CASSLDNLRAYGYTF. As DNA, the CDR3 is TGTGCCAGCAGCTTAGATAACCTCAGGGCCTATGGCTACACCTTC.

There are many counts of this clonotype. The chain couples TRBV6-1 to TRBJ1-1; 7 bases align to TRBD1. Trimming at V came to 5 bases and at J to 11 bases, leaving 11 bases not matched to a gene. Per the germline V gene, CDR1 is MNHNS and CDR2 is SASEGT. This CDR3 spans 13 amino acids. The CDR3 coding sequence is TGTGCCAGCAGTCACACAGGGGCACTTGGTGCTTTCTTT. Translated, it gives CASSHTGALGAFF.

Ten or more counts support this clonotype. The V gene is TRBV6-5, the J gene TRBJ1-2; maybe TRBD1 (5 bases). The CDR3 runs 14 residues. Germline V CDR1 and CDR2: MNHEY, SVGAGI. With 2 bases removed from V and 5 bases from J, the gap between germline ends came to 12 bases. The CDR3 coding sequence is TGTGCCAGCAGTTACCAGGGACTCCTATATGGCTACACCTTC. Translation gives CASSYQGLLYGYTF.

In this sample, this clonotype turned up many times. The V and J genes are TRBV7-6 and TRBJ1-1; D not certain. CDR3 length equals 16 residues. Germline assignment: CDR1 SGHVS and CDR2 FNYEAQ. Trimming stripped 5 bases from V and 6 bases from J, with 22 bases between. The CDR3 region has the DNA TGTGCCAGCAGCCCTACCTCCGGTCTCAAAGGTGCTGAAGCTTTCTTT. Translating it yields CASSPTSGLKGAEAFF.

Only a few counts were recorded for this clonotype. V usage is TRBV27 and J usage is TRBJ2-3; D might be TRBD1 or TRBD2, each matching 5 bases. The CDR3 consists of 20 residues. V lost 0 bases to trimming and J lost 3 bases, with 25 bases between them. Per the germline V gene, CDR1 is MNHEY and CDR2 is SMNVEV (reference sequence). CDR3 sequence reads: CASSLSTWGPELSLTDTQYF. CDR3 nucleotide sequence: TGTGCCAGCAGTTTATCGACTTGGGGACCGGAACTATCCTTAACAGATACGCAGTATTTT.

V gene TRBV7-2 combines with J gene TRBJ1-2, with 11 positions matching TRBD1. CDR1 SGHTA and CDR2 FQGNSA come from the germline V gene. Trimming removed 5 bases from V and 5 bases from J; junction bases left unmatched: 13. The CDR3 totals 17 residues. The CDR3 nucleotides are TGTGCCAGCAGCCCAACCCTTGGGACAGGGGGAAGATATGGCTACACCTTC. Protein sequence: CASSPTLGTGGRYGYTF.

This clonotype was seen at least ten times. V usage is TRBV28 and J usage is TRBJ2-3, with D perhaps TRBD2 (6 bases). V lost 2 bases to trimming and J lost 3 bases, with 12 bases between them. The CDR3 extends over 15 amino acids. CDR1 MDHEN and CDR2 SYDVKM come from the germline V gene. CDR3 DNA: TGTGCCAGCAGTTTAACGGGGGATTTTACAGATACGCAGTATTTT. This gives the protein CASSLTGDFTDTQYF.

This clonotype was picked up many times. The chain is built from TRBV12-3 or TRBV12-4 and TRBJ2-7; tentatively, D is TRBD1 (6 bases). CDR3 length equals 14 residues. Trimming shortened V by 3 bases and J by 5 bases, and 14 bases separated the two germline ends. The CDR3 nucleotides are TGTGCCAGCAGTTTGGGGCAGGGGAGAAACGAGCAGTACTTC. Protein sequence: CASSLGQGRNEQYF.

This clonotype was picked up many times. The chain uses TRBV4-1 and TRBJ1-3, with D perhaps TRBD1 (6 bases). The germline V gene encodes CDR1 MGHRA and CDR2 YSYEKL. The CDR3 length is 14 residues. Deletions cut 4 bases from V and 3 bases from J, with 10 bases between. The CDR3 sequence is CASSPQGLGNTIYF. DNA of the CDR3: TGCGCCAGCAGCCCCCAGGGGCTTGGAAACACCATATATTTT.

This clonotype was counted ten times or more. The chain uses TRBV5-1 and TRBJ1-6; 8 bases align to TRBD1. The V segment lost 0 bases and the J segment 10 bases; nucleotides outside the gene matches: 3. This CDR3 is built from 14 residues. CDR1 is SGHRS, CDR2 YFSETQ, per germline. CDR3 bases: TGCGCCAGCAGCTTGGATGGACAGGGATCACCCCTCCACTTT. Its protein is CASSLDGQGSPLHF.

This clonotype was detected many times. The chain employs TRBV5-4 and TRBJ2-1; D perhaps matches TRBD1 (7 bases). Germline V CDR1 and CDR2: SGHNT, YYREEE (reference sequence). The CDR3 sequence is 15 residues long. The V end was cut by 5 bases, the J end by 5 bases, with 17 bases between. CDR3 nucleotide sequence: TGTGCCAGCAGTCTGCGGGACAGAGACAACAATGAGCAGTTCTTC. This gives the protein CASSLRDRDNNEQFF. Based on the CDR3 plus reference TRBV5-4 and TRBJ2-1, the full variable domain is ETGVTQSPTHLIKTRGQQVTLRCSSQSGHNTVSWYQQALGQGPQFIFQYYREEENGRGNFPPRFSGLQFPNYSSELNVNALELDDSALYLCASSLRDRDNNEQFFGPGTRLTVL.

This chain joins TRBV18 and TRBJ1-1; D possibly corresponds to TRBD1 (6 bases). The V and J ends lost 3 bases and 7 bases respectively, with 21 bases between them. Germline loops: CDR1 KGHSH, CDR2 LQKENI. The CDR3 spans 16 residues. CDR3 protein: CASSPSVGGRGSEAFF. CDR3 coding DNA: TGTGCCAGCTCACCGTCCGTCGGGGGGCGGGGGAGTGAAGCTTTCTTT.